The TCR beta chain under discussion was sequenced for a study of blood T cell repertoires in COVID-19. Background on the study: From T cells, B-cell-depleted T cells, or PBMCs came the material, which was cDNA or gDNA.

The Seattle patients, enrolled during active infection, were followed longitudinally. Using immunoSEQ multiplex PCR, the repertoire was profiled, and TCRdb retains in-frame clones only, with some absent. The sample lists 300,000 to 400,000 clones, roughly 90% occurring once. Trimming took off 1 base at V and 3 bases at J, with 4 bases between the two ends. The CDR3 sequence is 13 residues long. Germline CDR1 reads SGHDN; CDR2 reads FVKESK. The receptor comes from a young woman with COVID-19, enrolled during active disease. The chain uses TRBV14 and TRBJ1-5, with D hard to call. The sequencing sample was made of peripheral blood. CDR3 residues: CASSQGANQPQHF. CDR3 bases: TGTGCCAGCAGCCAAGGGGCCAATCAGCCCCAGCATTTT.